This T cell receptor (beta chain) was recorded in a study of blood T cells in healthy people across ages. The V and J ends lost 4 bases and 7 bases respectively, with 14 bases between them. The CDR3 is 14 amino acids. Looked up from germline, CDR1 is ENHRY and CDR2 is SYGVKD. The use of a sample-barcoded 5' primer and a J-beta primer mix characterized a second PCR of roughly 6 to 12 cycles. MiXCR, applied by TCRdb to the 5' RACE reads, yields one record per CDR3 protein. The sample lists around 1.5 million distinct CDR3 sequences; roughly 30% were seen once. The chain recombines TRBV10-3 with TRBJ2-1; D is uncertain. Sequenced: blood. This TCR derives from a woman in her 30s in good health. The CDR3 bases are TGTGCCATCAGTGGGTCAGGCTTGGTTAATGAGCAGTTCTTC. Protein product: CAISGSGLVNEQFF.